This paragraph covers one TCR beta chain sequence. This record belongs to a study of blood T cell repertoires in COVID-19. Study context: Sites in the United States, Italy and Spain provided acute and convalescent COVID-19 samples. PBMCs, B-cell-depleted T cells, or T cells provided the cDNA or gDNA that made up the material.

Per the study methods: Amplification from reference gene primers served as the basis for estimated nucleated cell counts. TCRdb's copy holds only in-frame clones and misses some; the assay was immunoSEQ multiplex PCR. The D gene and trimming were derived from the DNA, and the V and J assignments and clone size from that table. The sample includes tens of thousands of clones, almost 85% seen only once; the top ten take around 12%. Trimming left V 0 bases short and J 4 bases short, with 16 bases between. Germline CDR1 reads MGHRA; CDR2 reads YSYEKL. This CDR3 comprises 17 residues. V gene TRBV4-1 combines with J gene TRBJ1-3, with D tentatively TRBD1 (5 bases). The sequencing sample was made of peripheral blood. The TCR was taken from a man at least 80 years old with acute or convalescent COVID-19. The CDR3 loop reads CASSQDLSTRGGNTIYF. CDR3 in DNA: TGCGCCAGCAGCCAAGACTTAAGCACCCGGGGGGGAAACACCATATATTTT.